The present T cell receptor (beta chain) was sequenced within a study of T-cell memory formation after mild COVID-19. Study-level information: There were largely donor-specific TCR clusters. Study-wide results and limits: Clones that shrank (day 15 to 85) were balanced CD4/CD8, whereas later expanders leaned CD4+. Some SARS-CoV-2-responding clones were already detected in memory before infection.

In TCRdb, the 5' RACE reads were re-called with MiXCR into one record per CDR3 protein. The data hold about 140,000 distinct CDR3 sequences, with more than 13% observed a single time. This clonotype was detected only a few times. Its antigen is as yet unknown. This sequence originates from an adult woman who had mild COVID-19 (a few samples of this study predate the infection). Cell type and time point are not known. Sequencing was performed on PBMCs or a T cell subset sorted from them (not recorded which).

CDR3 sequence reads: CAWSVRDDDEQYF. Here the CDR3 DNA reads TGTGCCTGGAGTGTACGAGATGACGACGAGCAGTACTTC. The chain links TRBV30 to TRBJ2-7; D call uncertain. CDR3 size: 13 residues. CDR1 is GTSNPN, CDR2 SVGIG, per germline (reference sequence). V was cut by 0 bases and J by 5 bases, with 11 bases left in between.